The 6 T cell receptor beta chains below come from one sample, sequenced in a study of T-cell reconstitution after alpha-beta-depleted transplantation in children. Unique molecular identifiers tagged the TCRbeta library. TCRdb processed the PCR reads anew with MiXCR; each CDR3 protein has one entry. The repertoire includes roughly 590,000 distinct CDR3 sequences, over 15% of them detected once, and 0.8% to 1.1% sits in the top ten. The starting material was PBMCs from the stem cell graft donor, obtained from the stem cell graft. These receptors all stem from a human donor who donated a stem cell graft to a child with acute myeloid leukemia.

J is TRBJ1-5 and V is TRBV6-5; TRBD1 is a possible D gene (5 bases). V lost 2 bases to trimming and J lost 6 bases, with 14 bases between them. CDR3 length: 15 amino acids. The germline V gene has CDR1 MNHEY and CDR2 SVGAGI. The CDR3 region is CASSYNQGTTQPQHF. The CDR3 nucleotides are TGTGCCAGCAGTTACAACCAGGGAACTACTCAGCCCCAGCATTTT.

There are a few counts of this clonotype. The CDR3 spells CASRPQTSSGRPRGTEAFF. DNA of the CDR3: TGCGCCAGCAGACCTCAGACCTCCTCGGGACGGCCAAGGGGCACTGAAGCTTTCTTT. The chain links TRBV10-2 to TRBJ1-1; weak D call: TRBD1 (5 bases). CDR1 is WSHSY and CDR2 is SAAADI in the germline V gene. This CDR3 is 19 amino acids long. V lost 6 bases and J 4 bases, leaving 30 bases between the germline ends.

This clonotype was counted a few times. The V call is TRBV7-6, the J call TRBJ2-3; D is uncertain. V was shortened by 1 base and J by 0 bases, with 11 bases between the two germline ends. In germline, CDR1 is SGHVS, CDR2 FNYEAQ. This CDR3 has 16 amino acids. The CDR3 sequence: CASSLGANPSTDTQYF. The CDR3 DNA sequence: TGTGCCAGCAGCTTAGGAGCGAATCCTAGCACAGATACGCAGTATTTT.

This clonotype showed up many times. The chain couples TRBV15 to TRBJ2-1, with TRBD2 matching over 8 bases. The junction had 3 bases not matched to a gene; V was cut back by 1 base and J by 4 bases. The CDR3 extends over 15 amino acids. The germline V gene has CDR1 LNHNV and CDR2 YYDKDF (reference sequence). The CDR3 protein is CATSRGTSGYNEQFF. As DNA, the CDR3 is TGTGCCACCAGCAGAGGTACTAGCGGATACAATGAGCAGTTCTTC.

The V gene is TRBV29-1, the J gene TRBJ1-2, with D possibly matching TRBD1 (5 bases). Between the trimmed V and J ends, which lost 5 bases and 4 bases, there was a span of 14 bases. The germline V gene encodes CDR1 SQVTM and CDR2 ANQGSEA. The CDR3 is made up of 13 amino acids. The chain's CDR3 is CSVLEGPLYGYTF. CDR3 nucleotides: TGCAGCGTTCTAGAGGGGCCCCTCTATGGCTACACCTTC.

The chain carries TRBV12-3 or TRBV12-4 and TRBJ2-2; D possibly matches TRBD1 or TRBD2 (6 bases each). The CDR3 has 12 residues. Trimming cost V 10 bases and J 8 bases, with 14 bases left between them. CDR3 loop: CATQRGVGELFF. As DNA, the CDR3 is TGTGCCACCCAAAGGGGGGTGGGGGAGCTGTTTTTT.